One and the same sample provided the 26 T cell receptor beta chains below, sequenced in a study of cytomegalovirus exposure and HLA in healthy donors. 13 Jbeta primers and 60 Vbeta primers were used for the PCR. Sequencing was performed with immunoSEQ multiplex PCR; in TCRdb, only in-frame clones are kept and a portion is missing. The repertoire holds hundreds of thousands of clones, roughly 82% seen once, with 4.5% to 7% in the top ten. Sequencing input: PBMCs. The receptor set was obtained from a middle-aged man in good health and CMV-seropositive.

This chain uses TRBV7-9 with TRBJ2-1; no reliable D call. Germline V lookup: CDR1 SEHNR, CDR2 FQNEAQ (reference sequence). V was clipped by 0 bases and J by 8 bases, with 8 bases between them. The CDR3 spans 13 residues. CDR3 residues: CASSLAVPDEQFF. As DNA, the CDR3 is TGTGCCAGCAGCTTAGCGGTTCCAGATGAGCAGTTCTTC.

V usage is TRBV18 and J usage is TRBJ1-1; 8 bases are a match to TRBD1. CDR1 and CDR2 from the germline V gene are KGHSH and LQKENI. The CDR3 totals 15 residues. The J segment lost 5 bases and the V segment lost 1 base, leaving 6 bases of the junction unmatched. The CDR3 is CASSPQAGGQTEAFF. CDR3 nucleotide sequence: TGTGCCAGCTCACCACAGGCAGGGGGCCAGACTGAAGCTTTCTTT. Filled out from reference TRBV18 and TRBJ1-1, the complete variable domain reads NAGVMQNPRHLVRRRGQEARLRCSPMKGHSHVYWYRQLPEEGLKFMVYLQKENIIDESGMPKERFSAEFPKEGPSILRIQQVVRGDSAAYFCASSPQAGGQTEAFFGQGTRLTVV.

The chain is built from TRBV19 and TRBJ2-1; D remains unclear. V dropped 3 bases and J dropped 9 bases, with 6 bases sitting between them. Germline-derived CDR1 and CDR2 are LNHDA and SQIVND (reference sequence). The CDR3 consists of 11 residues. The CDR3 protein is CASSISGEQFF. The CDR3 bases are TGTGCCAGTAGTATTAGTGGTGAGCAGTTCTTC. The full variable domain, with the rest looked up from reference TRBV19 and TRBJ2-1, is DGGITQSPKYLFRKEGQNVTLSCEQNLNHDAMYWYRQDPGQGLRLIYYSQIVNDFQKGDIAEGYSVSREKKESFPLTVTSAQKNPTAFYLCASSISGEQFFGPGTRLTVL.

This clone appeared a few times. The rearrangement joins TRBV30 to TRBJ1-1, with D unresolved. Trimming stripped 3 bases from V and 5 bases from J, with 22 bases between. The CDR3 spans 16 residues. The germline V gene has CDR1 GTSNPN and CDR2 SVGIG (reference sequence). The CDR3, as DNA: TGTGCCTGGAGCCTCCAAACGAGGATTGCGAGAACTGAAGCTTTCTTT. Translation gives CAWSLQTRIARTEAFF.

The chain's CDR3 is CASSFSGTHTYEQYV. The CDR3 bases are TGTGCCAGCAGCTTCTCCGGGACTCACACCTACGAGCAGTACGTC. The rearrangement joins TRBV11-2 to TRBJ2-7; weak D call: TRBD2 (6 bases). CDR1 and CDR2 (germline): SGHAT, FQNNGV. This CDR3 spans 15 amino acids. V was clipped by 3 bases and J by 2 bases, with 14 bases between them.

The chain employs TRBV5-1 and TRBJ2-1, with 10 bases aligning to TRBD2. The trim removed 0 bases at V and 6 bases at J, leaving 6 bases unmatched. The CDR3 length is 16 residues. Germline-derived CDR1 and CDR2 are SGHRS and YFSETQ. CDR3: CASSLGLAGALNEQFF. The CDR3 bases are TGCGCCAGCAGCTTGGGTCTAGCGGGGGCTCTCAATGAGCAGTTCTTC.

CDR3 nucleotide sequence: TGTGCCAGCAGTGGAGGAGAGACCCAGTACTTC. This translates into CASSGGETQYF. This chain joins TRBV6-1 and TRBJ2-5; D remains unclear. The CDR3 is 11 residues long. From germline, CDR1 is MNHNS and CDR2 SASEGT. Trimming cost V 4 bases and J 4 bases, with 4 bases left between them.

The chain couples TRBV12-5 to TRBJ2-5; D might be TRBD2 (5 bases). Germline lookup yields CDR1 LGHNT and CDR2 FRNRAP. CDR3 length: 17 amino acids. Trimming cost V 0 bases and J 4 bases, with 18 bases left between them. CDR3 region: CASGLVSQRSVPETQYF. CDR3 bases: TGTGCTAGTGGTTTGGTAAGCCAGCGGAGCGTCCCAGAGACCCAGTACTTC.

The V gene is TRBV15, the J gene TRBJ2-1; 16 bases match TRBD2. This CDR3 comprises 19 residues. With V trimmed by 5 bases and J by 6 bases, 13 bases remained unmatched. Germline V lookup: CDR1 LNHNV, CDR2 YYDKDF (reference sequence). The DNA of the CDR3 is TGTGCCACCAGCTTTCCTGGGGGACTAGCGGGAGGGCCGGGCAATGAGCAGTTCTTC. Translation: CATSFPGGLAGGPGNEQFF.

J is TRBJ1-1 and V is TRBV6-4; D is possibly TRBD1 (6 bases). CDR1 is MRHNA and CDR2 is SNTAGT in the germline V gene. The CDR3 is made up of 13 amino acids. Trimming took off 5 bases at V and 1 base at J, with 8 bases between the two ends. This CDR3 is CASSQQGNTEAFF. CDR3 DNA: TGTGCCAGCAGTCAACAGGGGAACACTGAAGCTTTCTTT.

CDR3 sequence reads: CASTLGRDGNQPQHF. The CDR3 DNA follows: TGTGCCAGCACCCTGGGCAGGGATGGCAATCAGCCCCAGCATTTT. The chain uses TRBV6-6 and TRBJ1-5; perhaps TRBD1 as D (5 bases). This CDR3 contains 15 residues. The V end was cut by 7 bases, the J end by 2 bases, with 15 bases between. Germline V lookup: CDR1 MNHNY, CDR2 SVGAGI (reference sequence).

V and J are TRBV19 and TRBJ2-5, with D maybe TRBD1 (6 bases). The length of the CDR3 is 12 residues. V lost 3 bases and J lost 5, with 7 bases in between. The germline CDR1 and CDR2 sequences are LNHDA and SQIVND (reference sequence). CDR3 region: CASSMQGETQYF. CDR3 nucleotide sequence: TGTGCCAGTAGTATGCAGGGGGAGACCCAGTACTTC.

The chain couples TRBV30 to TRBJ2-2; D is ambiguous. Germline V gives CDR1 GTSNPN, CDR2 SVGIG (reference sequence). The germline V and J ends were trimmed by 1 base and 2 bases, with 5 bases remaining between them. CDR3 length equals 13 residues. The CDR3 sequence is CAWSAINTGELFF. CDR3 bases: TGTGCCTGGAGTGCTATAAACACCGGGGAGCTGTTTTTT.

The rearrangement links TRBV18 to TRBJ2-1; tentative D call: TRBD1 (5 bases). Per germline, CDR1 KGHSH and CDR2 LQKENI. The CDR3 length is 15 residues. The germline V and J ends were trimmed by 3 bases and 5 bases, with 14 bases remaining between them. The DNA of the CDR3 is TGTGCCAGCTCACCGCAGGGTTCCCGAAACAATGAGCAGTTCTTC. Its translation is CASSPQGSRNNEQFF.

V and J are TRBV6-5 and TRBJ2-2, with TRBD2 identical over 11 bases. The CDR3 is 12 residues long. Looked up from germline, CDR1 is MNHEY and CDR2 is SVGAGI. The CDR3 reads CASGRGTGELFF. The CDR3 DNA reads TGTGCTAGCGGGAGGGGTACCGGGGAGCTGTTTTTT.

This clone was found a few times. The chain is built from TRBV7-8 and TRBJ2-5; no clear D gene. Trimming removed 3 bases from V and 6 bases from J, with 14 bases in between. The V gene's germline CDR1 is SGHVS and CDR2 FQNEAQ. The length of the CDR3 is 14 residues. CDR3 residues: CASSFMTREQTQYF. The CDR3 DNA reads TGTGCCAGCAGCTTTATGACACGTGAACAGACCCAGTACTTC.

J is TRBJ1-2 and V is TRBV4-1, with D possibly being TRBD1 (6 bases). The CDR3 is made up of 13 amino acids. Germline V lookup: CDR1 MGHRA, CDR2 YSYEKL. V was shortened by 3 bases and J by 8 bases, with 13 bases between the two germline ends. CDR3 residues: CASSQGASGGYTF. CDR3 DNA: TGCGCCAGCAGCCAGGGGGCTTCAGGGGGCTACACCTTC.

This clone was detected a few times. The chain is built from TRBV5-4 and TRBJ2-1, with 8 nucleotides matching TRBD2. J lost 5 bases, V lost 6 bases, and 7 bases had no gene match. This CDR3 is 14 amino acids long. The V gene's germline CDR1 is SGHNT and CDR2 YYREEE (reference sequence). The CDR3 is CASTQAGEDNEQFF. The DNA of the CDR3 is TGTGCCAGCACCCAAGCGGGAGAGGACAATGAGCAGTTCTTC.

V gene TRBV5-4 combines with J gene TRBJ1-1; D may be TRBD1 (5 bases). The V end was cut by 3 bases, the J end by 1 base, with 7 bases between. CDR1 and CDR2 (germline): SGHNT, YYREEE (reference sequence). This CDR3 comprises 13 residues. CDR3: CASSYDRNTEAFF. CDR3 in DNA: TGTGCCAGCAGCTATGACAGGAACACTGAAGCTTTCTTT. The full variable domain, in which reference TRBV5-4 and TRBJ1-1 provide the parts outside the CDR3, is ETGVTQSPTHLIKTRGQQVTLRCSSQSGHNTVSWYQQALGQGPQFIFQYYREEENGRGNFPPRFSGLQFPNYSSELNVNALELDDSALYLCASSYDRNTEAFFGQGTRLTVV.

This chain links TRBV4-1 with TRBJ1-5; 7 nucleotides match TRBD1. V trimming: 1 base; J trimming: 5 bases; junction bases outside the gene matches: 2. This CDR3 is 14 amino acids long. CDR1 and CDR2 from the germline V gene are MGHRA and YSYEKL. The CDR3 bases are TGCGCCAGCAGCCAAGGAACAGGGGATCAGCCCCAGCATTTT. It encodes CASSQGTGDQPQHF.

The chain links TRBV5-4 to TRBJ2-7; 12 positions agree with TRBD2. The V gene end was trimmed by 3 bases and the J gene end by 7 bases; junction bases not matched to a gene: 8. The CDR3 runs to 15 residues. Germline CDR1 and CDR2: SGHNT and YYREEE (reference sequence). The CDR3 region has the DNA TGTGCCAGCAGCTCCTCTAGCGGGAGGGCCAAAGAGCAGTACTTC. Amino acids: CASSSSSGRAKEQYF. Full variable domain (rest looked up from reference TRBV5-4 and TRBJ2-7): ETGVTQSPTHLIKTRGQQVTLRCSSQSGHNTVSWYQQALGQGPQFIFQYYREEENGRGNFPPRFSGLQFPNYSSELNVNALELDDSALYLCASSSSSGRAKEQYFGPGTRLTVT.

J is TRBJ2-2 and V is TRBV18; 7 bases are a match to TRBD1. The CDR3 has 16 amino acids. J was trimmed by 1 base and V by 4 bases; bases with no gene match: 6. The V gene's germline CDR1 is KGHSH and CDR2 LQKENI. In nucleotides, the CDR3 is TGTGCCAGCTCACAAAATACAGGGGAGAACACCGGGGAGCTGTTTTTT. It translates to CASSQNTGENTGELFF. The full variable domain, completed using reference TRBV18 and TRBJ2-2, is NAGVMQNPRHLVRRRGQEARLRCSPMKGHSHVYWYRQLPEEGLKFMVYLQKENIIDESGMPKERFSAEFPKEGPSILRIQQVVRGDSAAYFCASSQNTGENTGELFFGEGSRLTVL.

This clone appeared a few times. The chain employs TRBV19 and TRBJ2-7, with D perhaps matching TRBD1 (7 bases). CDR1 is LNHDA and CDR2 is SQIVND in the germline V gene (reference sequence). The CDR3 has 16 amino acids. V lost 5 bases and J 3 bases, leaving 20 bases between the germline ends. The CDR3: CASSPYPGGRLYEQYF. Here the CDR3 DNA reads TGTGCCAGTAGTCCTTACCCAGGGGGGAGACTCTACGAGCAGTACTTC.

This clone appeared a few times. V and J are TRBV18 and TRBJ2-1; D not resolved. The CDR3 length is 14 residues. V lost 4 bases and J 3 bases, leaving 10 bases between the germline ends. The germline V gene encodes CDR1 KGHSH and CDR2 LQKENI. The CDR3 nucleotides are TGTGCCAGCTCACGTAGTAATAGCTACAATGAGCAGTTCTTC. Protein product: CASSRSNSYNEQFF.

This chain joins TRBV10-2 and TRBJ1-1; 9 bases match TRBD1. The CDR3 runs 13 residues. Trimming cost V 9 bases and J 6 bases; bases outside gene matches: 8. From germline, CDR1 is WSHSY and CDR2 SAAADI. In DNA form, the CDR3 reads TGCGCCAGTAAGGAGACAGGGGGTTCTGAAGCTTTCTTT. Translation: CASKETGGSEAFF.

The chain carries TRBV6-6 and TRBJ2-1, with a weak D call TRBD2 (6 bases). V was trimmed by 5 bases and J by 2 bases, leaving 10 bases between them. Germline V CDR1 and CDR2: MNHNY, SVGAGI (reference sequence). This CDR3 is 14 amino acids long. CDR3 region: CASSGGGTYNEQFF. As DNA, the CDR3 is TGTGCCAGCAGTGGTGGCGGGACCTACAATGAGCAGTTCTTC.